The 4 T cell receptor beta chains below come from one sample, sequenced in a study of blood T cell repertoires in COVID-19. Produced via immunoSEQ multiplex PCR; TCRdb's table is partial and in-frame only. Counted here are 64,000 or so clones, 70% to 90% occurring once; the ten biggest clones make up 1.2%. Sequencing was carried out using peripheral blood. The receptors were gathered from a middle-aged man with acute or convalescent COVID-19.

The chain carries TRBV5-6 and TRBJ1-4; TRBD1 matches at 8 bases. The length of the CDR3 is 14 residues. Looked up from germline, CDR1 is SGHDT and CDR2 is YYEEEE. J lost 8 bases, V lost 5 bases, and 8 bases had no gene match. The CDR3 DNA reads TGTGCCAGCAGTTACCGGACAGGGACGGAAAAACTGTTTTTT. Translation: CASSYRTGTEKLFF.

This chain uses TRBV15 with TRBJ1-2; 7 positions agree with TRBD1. The ends lost 6 bases at V and 7 bases at J; junction bases unmatched: 11. CDR1 and CDR2 from the germline V gene are LNHNV and YYDKDF (reference sequence). The CDR3 loop spans 14 amino acids. This chain's CDR3 is CATRPAEGAGGYTF. DNA for the CDR3: TGTGCCACCAGGCCAGCAGAGGGGGCGGGTGGCTACACCTTC.

In its sample, this clone was seen a few times. J is TRBJ2-5 and V is TRBV2, with a possible D match to TRBD2 (5 bases). Germline CDR1 and CDR2: SNHLY and FYNNEI. This CDR3 spans 13 amino acids. Trimming stripped 5 bases from V and 5 bases from J, with 12 bases between. CDR3 loop: CASSRESRETQYF. The CDR3 bases are TGTGCCAGCAGTAGGGAGTCCCGGGAGACCCAGTACTTC.

V gene TRBV7-3 combines with J gene TRBJ1-3; 9 nucleotides align to TRBD1. The CDR3 length is 15 residues. The V segment lost 5 bases and the J segment 2 bases; nucleotides outside the gene matches: 4. Germline assignment: CDR1 SGHTA and CDR2 FQGTGA. The CDR3 is CASSPGTGTGNTIYF. Written as DNA, the CDR3 is TGTGCCAGCAGCCCCGGGACAGGGACTGGAAACACCATATATTTT.